The 32 T cell receptor beta chains listed next were all sequenced from one sample in a study of blood T cells in healthy people across ages. It was with a sample-barcoded 5' primer and a J-beta primer mix that a second PCR of about 6 to 11 cycles was run. TCRdb reprocessed the 5' RACE reads via MiXCR and lists one record per CDR3 protein. Of more than 650,000 distinct CDR3 sequences listed, about 20% are singletons. Source material: blood. The receptors originated from a man aged 65 to 79 in good health.

The chain recombines TRBV14 with TRBJ1-3; D unclear. This CDR3 is built from 13 residues. Germline V gene data show CDR1 as SGHDN and CDR2 as FVKESK. The V end lost 1 base, the J end lost 4 bases, and 5 bases lay between the germline ends. DNA of the CDR3: TGTGCCAGCAGCCAAGCTGCGGGAAACACCATATATTTT. The encoded protein is CASSQAAGNTIYF.

Notes on this clonotype: The germline gene is not matched at one end of the junction; a read error may be the cause. This sequence joins TRBV10-3 and TRBJ1-4; D is perhaps TRBD1 (5 bases). The germline V gene encodes CDR1 ENHRY and CDR2 SYGVKD. The CDR3 is 12 amino acids. CDR3 bases: TGCGCCACCCGGGACGGTAATGAAAAACTGTTTTTT. Translated, it gives CATRDGNEKLFF.

This chain links TRBV27 with TRBJ1-5, with D possibly TRBD1 on 5 matching bases. Trimming removed 5 bases from V and 10 bases from J, with 18 bases in between. The CDR3 is 14 amino acids. Per the germline V gene, CDR1 is MNHEY and CDR2 is SMNVEV (reference sequence). This CDR3 is CASSRDLDSSPQHF. Written as DNA, the CDR3 is TGTGCCAGCAGTCGAGACCTAGACAGTTCACCCCAGCATTTT.

This clonotype turned up a few times. The V and J genes are TRBV28 and TRBJ1-5, with D unclear. Per the germline V gene, CDR1 is MDHEN and CDR2 is SYDVKM. The CDR3 is 11 amino acids. V was trimmed by 4 bases and J by 16 bases, leaving 14 bases between them. CDR3 nucleotides: TGTGCCAGCAGTTCGGACGGACCCGTCCATTTT. Protein: CASSSDGPVHF.

The genes are TRBV14 and TRBJ1-6; D gene uncertain. Per the germline V gene, CDR1 is SGHDN and CDR2 is FVKESK. The CDR3 runs to 15 residues. Trimming stripped 0 bases from V and 7 bases from J, with 10 bases between. CDR3 protein: CASSQDRTNNSPLHF. The CDR3, as DNA: TGTGCCAGCAGCCAAGATCGAACAAACAATTCACCCCTCCACTTT.

Points on this clonotype: The junction and the germline gene differ at one end; a read error may be behind it. This chain connects TRBV7-8 to TRBJ2-1; D might be TRBD1 (5 bases). Germline values: CDR1 SGHVS, CDR2 FQNEAQ. CDR3 size: 15 residues. In DNA, the CDR3 is TGTGCCGGCAGCTTCAGACAGAGCTCCTACAATGAGCAGTTCTTC. It translates to CAGSFRQSSYNEQFF.

The rearrangement uses TRBV20-1 and TRBJ1-1; weak D call: TRBD1 (6 bases). CDR1 and CDR2 from the germline V gene are DFQATT and SNEGSKA (reference sequence). This CDR3 region has 14 residues. Trimming pared 0 bases from V and 0 bases from J, leaving 8 bases between. CDR3 DNA sequence: TGCAGTGCTAGAGAGCAGGGGATGAACACTGAAGCTTTCTTT. Residues: CSAREQGMNTEAFF.

This clonotype was observed a few times. The chain joins TRBV20-1 to TRBJ2-3, with D tentatively TRBD2 (6 bases). The CDR3 contains 14 residues. Looked up from germline, CDR1 is DFQATT and CDR2 is SNEGSKA (reference sequence). The V end was cut by 6 bases, the J end by 1 base, with 14 bases between. CDR3 loop: CSALLAHGTDTQYF. The CDR3 DNA follows: TGCAGTGCCCTCCTAGCGCATGGCACAGATACGCAGTATTTT.

This chain links TRBV5-1 with TRBJ2-3; 8 bases fit TRBD2. The V gene end was trimmed by 5 bases and the J gene end by 5 bases; junction bases not matched to a gene: 7. From germline, CDR1 is SGHRS and CDR2 YFSETQ. CDR3 length: 14 residues. The CDR3 coding sequence is TGCGCCAGCAGACCAGCGGGAGAGGGAGATACGCAGTATTTT. It translates to CASRPAGEGDTQYF.

This clonotype was counted between two and nine times. This rearrangement joins TRBV29-1 to TRBJ2-5; 11 bases agree with TRBD1. Germline-derived CDR1 and CDR2 are SQVTM and ANQGSEA. The length of the CDR3 is 14 residues. J gave up 4 bases and V 2 bases, and 3 bases lay outside the gene matches. The CDR3 bases are TGCAGCGTTGAAACCGGACAGGGGGCAGAGACCCAGTACTTC. Translating gives CSVETGQGAETQYF.

This rearrangement joins TRBV29-1 to TRBJ1-2; D uncertain. The V gene lost 4 bases and the J gene lost 6 bases, with 12 bases spanning the gap. Germline-derived CDR1 and CDR2 are SQVTM and ANQGSEA. The CDR3 consists of 12 residues. The CDR3 sequence: CSVGRPNDGYTF. As DNA, the CDR3 is TGCAGCGTTGGCCGCCCTAATGATGGCTACACCTTC.

This clonotype was detected many times. The chain couples TRBV5-1 to TRBJ1-5; no clear D. Germline V gene lookup returns CDR1 SGHRS and CDR2 YFSETQ. There are 13 residues in the CDR3. Trimming left V 0 bases short and J 4 bases short, with 5 bases between. CDR3: CASSLGWNQPQHF. Written as DNA, the CDR3 is TGCGCCAGCAGCTTGGGTTGGAATCAGCCCCAGCATTTT.

This clonotype came up a few times. V is TRBV12-3 or TRBV12-4 and J is TRBJ1-2; D ambiguous. There are 14 residues in the CDR3. V lost 2 bases to trimming and J lost 8 bases, with 15 bases between them. The DNA of the CDR3 is TGTGCCAGCAGTTTAAGCGGCAGTACGACGGGCTACACCTTC. This sequence encodes CASSLSGSTTGYTF.

The rearrangement joins TRBV27 to TRBJ2-3, with D possibly TRBD2 on 6 matching bases. The CDR3 loop spans 15 amino acids. CDR1 and CDR2 from the germline V gene are MNHEY and SMNVEV (reference sequence). V was shortened by 2 bases and J by 2 bases, with 11 bases between the two germline ends. The CDR3 nucleotides read TGTGCCAGCAGTTTACAAGCGGGTTACACAGATACGCAGTATTTT. Protein: CASSLQAGYTDTQYF.

This clonotype was seen a few times. This chain links TRBV12-3 or TRBV12-4 with TRBJ2-3; a possible D gene is TRBD1 (6 bases). This CDR3 spans 15 amino acids. V shed 5 bases and J shed 1 base, with 13 bases lying between them. CDR3: CASSRRDTRTDTQYF. In DNA form, the CDR3 reads TGTGCCAGCAGTCGCCGGGACACACGCACAGATACGCAGTATTTT.

There are a few counts of this clonotype. The chain uses TRBV14 and TRBJ1-2; a weak D match, TRBD1 (6 bases). CDR1 and CDR2 (germline): SGHDN, FVKESK. V lost 4 bases, J lost 8 bases, and 20 bases lay in between. The CDR3 extends over 15 amino acids. This CDR3 is CASSLNFGGADGYTF. The CDR3 DNA follows: TGTGCCAGCAGCCTAAACTTCGGGGGCGCGGACGGCTACACCTTC.

The chain recombines TRBV9 with TRBJ2-5; 9 nucleotides match TRBD2. CDR3 length: 15 residues. In germline, CDR1 is SGDLS, CDR2 YYNGEE. V shed 2 bases, J shed 4 bases, and the junction held 6 bases outside the gene matches. CDR3 loop: CASSVGGGAVETQYF. CDR3 in DNA: TGTGCCAGCAGCGTCGGCGGGGGGGCCGTAGAGACCCAGTACTTC.

The chain links TRBV7-2 to TRBJ1-4; a possible D gene is TRBD1 (6 bases). Trimming removed 5 bases from V and 3 bases from J, with 16 bases in between. Germline CDR1 is SGHTA and CDR2 is FQGNSA. The CDR3 consists of 16 residues. The CDR3 is CASSGRGGSANEKLFF. Here the CDR3 DNA reads TGTGCCAGCAGCGGCAGGGGAGGGTCGGCTAATGAAAAACTGTTTTTT. Complete variable domain (other parts from reference TRBV7-2 and TRBJ1-4): GAGVSQSPSNKVTEKGKDVELRCDPISGHTALYWYRQSLGQGLEFLIYFQGNSAPDKSGLPSDRFSAERTGGSVSTLTIQRTQQEDSAVYLCASSGRGGSANEKLFFGSGTQLSVL.

This clonotype was counted ten times or more. This sequence joins TRBV10-3 and TRBJ2-5, with 7 bases lining up with TRBD1. The CDR3 extends over 15 amino acids. V gave up 3 bases and J gave up 1 base; unmatched junction bases: 5. Germline V lookup: CDR1 ENHRY, CDR2 SYGVKD. CDR3 nucleotide sequence: TGTGCCATCAGTGACCTTGGGACAGCCCAAGAGACCCAGTACTTC. Its protein is CAISDLGTAQETQYF.

This clonotype has just a few counts. The V call is TRBV5-5, the J call TRBJ2-3, with 7 bases aligning to TRBD1. V shed 0 bases and J 4 bases; nucleotides not matched to a gene: 5. This CDR3 is 15 amino acids long. Per the germline V gene, CDR1 is SGHKS and CDR2 is YYEKEE (reference sequence). The CDR3 here is CASSLVPQGADTQYF. The CDR3 DNA sequence: TGTGCCAGCAGCTTGGTTCCCCAGGGGGCAGATACGCAGTATTTT.

This clonotype was seen just once. The rearrangement joins TRBV5-1 to TRBJ2-5; D gene ambiguous. Germline-derived CDR1 and CDR2 are SGHRS and YFSETQ. The ends were cut back, 0 bases at V and 0 bases at J, with 6 bases in the middle. The CDR3 totals 14 residues. CDR3 residues: CASSLAFYQETQYF. CDR3 DNA sequence: TGCGCCAGCAGCTTGGCCTTTTACCAAGAGACCCAGTACTTC.

Only a few counts were recorded for this clonotype. This chain connects TRBV12-3 or TRBV12-4 to TRBJ1-4, with TRBD1 identical over 7 bases. There are 14 residues in the CDR3. Trimming cost V 6 bases and J 4 bases; bases outside gene matches: 5. The CDR3 nucleotides read TGTGCCAGCAGCCTTACAGGGGTTAATGAAAAACTGTTTTTT. This sequence encodes CASSLTGVNEKLFF.

V and J are TRBV18 and TRBJ2-3; 10 bases agree with TRBD2. The V gene's germline CDR1 is KGHSH and CDR2 LQKENI. V lost 3 bases and J lost 3; bases outside the gene matches: 6. The CDR3 sequence is 16 residues long. The CDR3 bases are TGTGCCAGCTCACCGTTGGCTAGCGGGAGTACAGATACGCAGTATTTT. Protein sequence: CASSPLASGSTDTQYF. Full variable domain (missing parts from reference TRBV18 and TRBJ2-3): NAGVMQNPRHLVRRRGQEARLRCSPMKGHSHVYWYRQLPEEGLKFMVYLQKENIIDESGMPKERFSAEFPKEGPSILRIQQVVRGDSAAYFCASSPLASGSTDTQYFGPGTRLTVL.

The chain uses TRBV20-1 and TRBJ2-5; 12 nucleotides line up with TRBD2. This CDR3 comprises 16 residues. Unmatched junction bases numbered 5, after V lost 1 base and J lost 2 bases. Germline CDR1 and CDR2: DFQATT and SNEGSKA (reference sequence). CDR3 loop: CSARGTSGVSQETQYF. DNA of the CDR3: TGCAGTGCTAGAGGGACTAGCGGGGTTTCTCAAGAGACCCAGTACTTC.

The V call is TRBV6-2 or TRBV6-3, the J call TRBJ2-7; 12 nucleotides align to TRBD2. The V gene end was trimmed by 7 bases and the J gene end by 3 bases; junction bases not matched to a gene: 7. Germline-derived CDR1 and CDR2 are MNHEY and SVGEGT. The CDR3 runs to 15 residues. The CDR3 coding sequence is TGTGCCAGCACCACCTGGACTAGCGGGATCTACGAGCAGTACGTC. As protein: CASTTWTSGIYEQYV.

This clonotype was counted only a few times. CDR3 DNA sequence: TGTGCCACCAGTGAACCCGGGGAAGGAGCCCGACGAGGCTACACCTTC. This translates into CATSEPGEGARRGYTF. This chain uses TRBV24-1 with TRBJ1-2; D is undetermined. This CDR3 contains 16 residues. CDR1 is KGHDR, CDR2 SFDVKD, per germline. The V end lost 4 bases, the J end lost 8 bases, and 22 bases lay between the germline ends.

This chain joins TRBV12-3 or TRBV12-4 and TRBJ1-2, with a possible D match to TRBD1 (5 bases). The CDR3 is 13 amino acids. V dropped 11 bases and J dropped 7 bases, with 20 bases sitting between them. Here the CDR3 DNA reads TGTGCCGGCACAGTGACGGGGGGACGTGGCTACACCTTC. It encodes CAGTVTGGRGYTF.

This chain uses TRBV5-1 with TRBJ2-1, with 7 bases aligning to TRBD1. V dropped 2 bases and J dropped 0; count of bases not matched to a gene: 8. Looked up from germline, CDR1 is SGHRS and CDR2 is YFSETQ. This CDR3 is 17 amino acids long. The CDR3 DNA reads as TGCGCCAGCAGCTTTAACAGGGGAGAGGGCTCCTACAATGAGCAGTTCTTC. This gives the protein CASSFNRGEGSYNEQFF. Full variable domain (missing parts from reference TRBV5-1 and TRBJ2-1): KAGVTQTPRYLIKTRGQQVTLSCSPISGHRSVSWYQQTPGQGLQFLFEYFSETQRNKGNFPGRFSGRQFSNSRSEMNVSTLELGDSALYLCASSFNRGEGSYNEQFFGPGTRLTVL.

The rearrangement uses TRBV10-3 and TRBJ2-3; TRBD2 matches 11 bases. This CDR3 has 17 residues. The V and J ends lost 2 bases and 6 bases, in that order; junction bases with no gene match: 10. CDR1 ENHRY and CDR2 SYGVKD come from the germline V gene. The CDR3 is CAISEPRGTSGADTQYF. The CDR3 nucleotides are TGTGCCATCAGTGAGCCACGCGGGACTAGCGGTGCTGATACGCAGTATTTT.

The chain employs TRBV11-2 and TRBJ1-1, with D perhaps TRBD1 (6 bases). The CDR3 contains 14 residues. Trimming took off 5 bases at V and 1 base at J, with 11 bases between the two ends. Germline V gives CDR1 SGHAT, CDR2 FQNNGV. CDR3 sequence: CASSTMGANTEAFF. CDR3 coding DNA: TGTGCCAGCAGCACCATGGGGGCGAACACTGAAGCTTTCTTT.

The genes are TRBV5-1 and TRBJ2-2, with a weak D call TRBD1 (6 bases). The CDR3 sequence is 16 residues long. V gave up 4 bases and J gave up 6 bases, with 19 bases separating them. The germline V gene has CDR1 SGHRS and CDR2 YFSETQ. The CDR3 nucleotides read TGCGCCAGCAGCCCCAGGACAGTCCGCAACCCCGGGGAGCTGTTTTTT. Amino acids: CASSPRTVRNPGELFF.

The chain combines TRBV7-9 with TRBJ2-7; TRBD1 might be the D (5 bases). V was clipped by 3 bases and J by 2 bases, with 14 bases between them. There are 15 residues in the CDR3. Germline values: CDR1 SEHNR, CDR2 FQNEAQ (reference sequence). The CDR3 here is CASSLFQGDTYEQYF. CDR3 nucleotide sequence: TGTGCCAGCAGCTTGTTCCAGGGCGATACCTACGAGCAGTACTTC.